These 5 T cell receptor beta chains were sequenced from one sample in a study of T cell responses to AZD1222 COVID-19 vaccine. The method was immunoSEQ multiplex PCR; TCRdb's version includes in-frame clones alone and lacks a portion of them. The sample has 80,000 or so clones, 80% to 95% seen once. Material: peripheral blood, obtained on day 0 of MenACWY control vaccination. The receptors were gathered from an adult in good health.

Points on this clone: The germline gene is not matched at one end of the junction; a read error may be the cause. The chain couples TRBV3-1 (or the pseudogene TRBV3-2) to TRBJ2-3, with D possibly TRBD2 on 6 matching bases. The CDR3 has 16 amino acids. Germline V gene data show CDR1 as LGHDT and CDR2 as YNNKEL (reference sequence). The chain's CDR3 is CASSLGSEGNTNTQYF. CDR3 nucleotide sequence: TGTGCCAGCAGCCTAGGCTCGGAGGGCAACACAAATACGCAGTATTTT.

This rearrangement joins TRBV19 to TRBJ2-3; D is ambiguous. The germline V gene has CDR1 LNHDA and CDR2 SQIVND (reference sequence). There are 14 residues in the CDR3. The germline V and J ends were trimmed by 10 bases and 1 base, with 15 bases remaining between them. The CDR3: CATERRDGTDTQYF. The CDR3 nucleotides are TGTGCCACCGAAAGAAGGGATGGCACAGATACGCAGTATTTT.

This chain links TRBV3-1 (or the pseudogene TRBV3-2) with TRBJ1-4; D call uncertain. The germline V gene has CDR1 LGHDT and CDR2 YNNKEL (reference sequence). The germline V and J ends were trimmed by 2 bases and 2 bases, with 12 bases remaining between them. CDR3 length: 16 amino acids. The CDR3 reads CASSQKIVVTNEKLFF. The CDR3 DNA reads TGTGCCAGCAGCCAAAAGATCGTTGTCACTAATGAAAAACTGTTTTTT.

The chain links TRBV19 to TRBJ1-1; 7 positions match TRBD1. There are 15 residues in the CDR3. The J segment lost 0 bases and the V segment lost 8 bases, leaving 9 bases of the junction unmatched. CDR1 and CDR2 from the germline V gene are LNHDA and SQIVND (reference sequence). CDR3 protein: CASRQGQDMNTEAFF. DNA of the CDR3: TGTGCCAGTCGACAAGGACAGGATATGAACACTGAAGCTTTCTTT.

The V call is TRBV28, the J call TRBJ2-1; tentative D call: TRBD2 (5 bases). The CDR3 extends over 14 amino acids. V lost 7 bases, J lost 8 bases, and 18 bases lay in between. Germline V gives CDR1 MDHEN, CDR2 SYDVKM. CDR3: CASKGATRADEQFF. CDR3 coding DNA: TGTGCCAGCAAGGGAGCAACCCGAGCCGATGAGCAGTTCTTC.